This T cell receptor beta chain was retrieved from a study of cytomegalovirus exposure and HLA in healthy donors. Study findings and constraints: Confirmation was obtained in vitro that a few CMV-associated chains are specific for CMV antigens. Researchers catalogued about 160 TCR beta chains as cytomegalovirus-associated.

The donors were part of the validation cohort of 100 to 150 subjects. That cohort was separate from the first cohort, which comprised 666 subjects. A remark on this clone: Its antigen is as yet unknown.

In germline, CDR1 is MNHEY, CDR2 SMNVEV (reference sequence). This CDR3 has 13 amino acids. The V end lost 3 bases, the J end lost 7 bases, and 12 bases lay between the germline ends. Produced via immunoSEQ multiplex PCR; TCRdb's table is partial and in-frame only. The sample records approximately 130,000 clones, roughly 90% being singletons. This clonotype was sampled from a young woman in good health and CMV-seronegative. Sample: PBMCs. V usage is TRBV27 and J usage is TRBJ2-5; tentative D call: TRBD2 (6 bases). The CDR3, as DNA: TGTGCCAGCAGTTTTGGGGGGTTGGGGACCCAGTACTTC. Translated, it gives CASSFGGLGTQYF.